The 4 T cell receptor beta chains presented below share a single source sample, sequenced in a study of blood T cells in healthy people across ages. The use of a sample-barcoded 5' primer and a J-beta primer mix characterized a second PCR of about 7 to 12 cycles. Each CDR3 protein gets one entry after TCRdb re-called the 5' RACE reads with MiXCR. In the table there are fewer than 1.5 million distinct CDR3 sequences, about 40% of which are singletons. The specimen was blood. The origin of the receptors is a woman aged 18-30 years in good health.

CDR3 sequence (DNA): TGTGCCAGCAGGGTAAACCTCGGAGAGACCCAGTACTTC. It encodes CASRVNLGETQYF. V and J are TRBV2 and TRBJ2-5; D gene ambiguous. The CDR3 is 13 amino acids. From germline, CDR1 is SNHLY and CDR2 FYNNEI. V was clipped by 6 bases and J by 4 bases, with 12 bases between them.

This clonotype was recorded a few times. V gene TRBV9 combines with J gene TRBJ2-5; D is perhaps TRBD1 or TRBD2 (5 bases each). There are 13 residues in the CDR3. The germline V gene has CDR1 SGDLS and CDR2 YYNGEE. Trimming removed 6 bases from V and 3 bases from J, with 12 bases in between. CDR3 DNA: TGTGCCAGCAATCCCGGGACGGAAGAGACCCAGTACTTC. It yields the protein CASNPGTEETQYF. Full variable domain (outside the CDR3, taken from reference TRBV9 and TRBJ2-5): DSGVTQTPKHLITATGQRVTLRCSPRSGDLSVYWYQQSLDQGLQFLIQYYNGEERAKGNILERFSAQQFPDLHSELNLSSLELGDSALYFCASNPGTEETQYFGPGTRLLVL.

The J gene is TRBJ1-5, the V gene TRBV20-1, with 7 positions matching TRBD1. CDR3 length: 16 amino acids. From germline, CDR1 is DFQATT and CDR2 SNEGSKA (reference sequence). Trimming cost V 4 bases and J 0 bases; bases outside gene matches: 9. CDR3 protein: CSATSPTGSSNQPQHF. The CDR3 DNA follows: TGCAGTGCTACAAGTCCGACAGGGAGTAGCAATCAGCCCCAGCATTTT.

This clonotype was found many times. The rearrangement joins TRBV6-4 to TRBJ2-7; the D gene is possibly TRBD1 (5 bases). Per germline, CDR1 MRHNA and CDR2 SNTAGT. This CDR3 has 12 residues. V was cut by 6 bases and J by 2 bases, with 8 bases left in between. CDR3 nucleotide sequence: TGTGCCAGCAGAGCAGGGCCCTACGAGCAGTACTTC. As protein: CASRAGPYEQYF.